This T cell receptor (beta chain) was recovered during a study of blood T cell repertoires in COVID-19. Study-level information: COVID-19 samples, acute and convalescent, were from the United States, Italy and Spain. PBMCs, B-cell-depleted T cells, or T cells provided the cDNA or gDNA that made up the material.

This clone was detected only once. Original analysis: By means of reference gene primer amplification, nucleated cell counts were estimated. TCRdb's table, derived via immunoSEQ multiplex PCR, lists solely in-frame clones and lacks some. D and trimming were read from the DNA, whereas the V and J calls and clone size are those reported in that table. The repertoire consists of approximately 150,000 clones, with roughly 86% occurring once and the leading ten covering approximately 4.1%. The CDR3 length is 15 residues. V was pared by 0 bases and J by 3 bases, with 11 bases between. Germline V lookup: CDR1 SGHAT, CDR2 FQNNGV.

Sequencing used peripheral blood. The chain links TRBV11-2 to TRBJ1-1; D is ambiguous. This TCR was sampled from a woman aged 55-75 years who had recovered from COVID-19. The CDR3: CASSLEGRADTEAFF. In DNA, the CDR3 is TGTGCCAGCAGCTTAGAGGGGAGGGCGGACACTGAAGCTTTCTTT.